Included here is one TCR beta chain sequence, with context. The record originates from a study of blood T cell repertoires in COVID-19. Study details: The analysed material was cDNA or gDNA that came from T cells, B-cell-depleted T cells, or PBMCs.

Trimming removed 4 bases from V and 6 bases from J, with 10 bases in between. CDR3 length: 14 amino acids. Germline lookup yields CDR1 MNHEY and CDR2 SVGAGI. Original processing notes: Reference gene primer amplification gave estimated nucleated cell counts. Using immunoSEQ multiplex PCR, the repertoire was profiled, and TCRdb retains in-frame clones only, with some absent. The V and J calls and clone size were taken over from that table, and D and trimming were inferred from the DNA. The sample carries some 170,000 clones, approximately 83% recorded once. The receptor was derived from a woman at least 80 years old with active or convalescent COVID-19. The chain recombines TRBV6-5 with TRBJ1-6, with D perhaps matching TRBD1 (5 bases). Material: peripheral blood. CDR3 nucleotide sequence: TGTGCCAGCAGTTCTTCAGGGTTTAATTCACCCCTCCACTTT. Amino acids: CASSSSGFNSPLHF.